What follows are 14 T cell receptor beta chains derived from one specimen sequenced in a study of blood T cell repertoires in COVID-19. Only in-frame clones appear in the TCRdb table, and some are missing; sequencing was by immunoSEQ multiplex PCR. Of hundreds of thousands of clones listed, around 90% are singletons. Specimen: peripheral blood. The receptor source for this set is a woman between 45 and 60 years old who had recovered from COVID-19.

V is TRBV19 and J is TRBJ1-1; TRBD1 matches at 7 bases. CDR3 length equals 11 residues. V gave up 7 bases and J gave up 7 bases; unmatched junction bases: 3. The germline gives CDR1 LNHDA, CDR2 SQIVND (reference sequence). CDR3 in amino acids: CASIRDSEAFF. The DNA of the CDR3 is TGTGCCAGTATAAGGGACAGTGAAGCTTTCTTT.

The genes are TRBV24-1 and TRBJ1-1, with D possibly matching TRBD1 (6 bases). CDR1 is KGHDR, CDR2 SFDVKD, per germline. This CDR3 is built from 13 residues. V dropped 1 base and J dropped 7 bases, with 9 bases sitting between them. The CDR3 coding sequence is TGTGCCACCAGTGATTTCCGGACAGATGAAGCTTTCTTT. It codes for CATSDFRTDEAFF.

The gene calls are TRBV30 and TRBJ1-6; 8 nucleotides line up with TRBD1. Trimming cost V 7 bases and J 6 bases; bases outside gene matches: 8. CDR3 length equals 14 residues. Per germline, CDR1 GTSNPN and CDR2 SVGIG (reference sequence). CDR3: CASSRQGANSPLHF. DNA of the CDR3: TGTGCCTCCTCCAGGCAGGGGGCTAATTCACCCCTCCACTTT.

This clone has only one observation. In nucleotides, the CDR3 is TGTGCCAGCAGCTCGGGACAGGGGGCAACCTACGAGCAGTACTTC. Protein sequence: CASSSGQGATYEQYF. The genes are TRBV11-3 and TRBJ2-7; 12 positions agree with TRBD1. The CDR3 sequence is 15 residues long. V lost 4 bases and J lost 2; bases outside the gene matches: 3. Germline V gene sequence: CDR1 SGHNT, CDR2 YENEEA. The complete variable domain, with remaining parts taken from reference TRBV11-3 and TRBJ2-7, reads EAGVVQSPRYKIIEKKQPVAFWCNPISGHNTLYWYLQNLGQGPELLIRYENEEAVDDSQLPKDRFSAERLKGVDSTLKIQPAELGDSAVYLCASSSGQGATYEQYFGPGTRLTVT.

V gene TRBV5-6 combines with J gene TRBJ2-1; unclear D gene. Per the germline V gene, CDR1 is SGHDT and CDR2 is YYEEEE. The CDR3 contains 11 residues. V gave up 0 bases and J gave up 13 bases, with 8 bases separating them. CDR3 amino acids: CASSLGARQFF. For the CDR3, the DNA is TGTGCCAGCAGCTTGGGGGCACGACAGTTCTTC.

The gene calls are TRBV5-5 and TRBJ2-5; possible D gene TRBD2, 5 bases. Trimming removed 3 bases from V and 9 bases from J, with 18 bases in between. The CDR3 totals 14 residues. Germline V gives CDR1 SGHKS, CDR2 YYEKEE (reference sequence). The CDR3 DNA reads as TGTGCCAGCAGCTCTCCGGGGTCCCGTGGAGCCCAGTACTTC. This codes for CASSSPGSRGAQYF.

This chain joins TRBV11-2 and TRBJ1-1; a weak D match, TRBD1 (5 bases). V was trimmed by 3 bases and J by 5 bases, leaving 13 bases between them. The CDR3 has 14 residues. Looked up from germline, CDR1 is SGHAT and CDR2 is FQNNGV. CDR3 protein: CASSFSTGGTEAFF. DNA of the CDR3: TGTGCCAGCAGCTTTAGCACGGGGGGTACTGAAGCTTTCTTT.

The CDR3 protein is CASMRGAGGELFF. The DNA for the CDR3 is TGTGCCAGCATGCGGGGGGCTGGCGGGGAGCTGTTTTTT. The chain employs TRBV25-1 and TRBJ2-2; 8 positions agree with TRBD2. CDR3 length equals 13 residues. With V trimmed by 7 bases and J by 7 bases, 5 bases remained unmatched. The germline gives CDR1 MGHDK, CDR2 SYGVNS.

In its sample, this clone was seen a few times. The rearrangement uses TRBV29-1 and TRBJ1-2; no clear D gene. This CDR3 contains 13 residues. Trimming stripped 7 bases from V and 6 bases from J, with 18 bases between. Germline V gene lookup returns CDR1 SQVTM and CDR2 ANQGSEA. The CDR3 nucleotides read TGCAGCGGGGCGAGATCCGTCGGCGATGGCTACACCTTC. This translates into CSGARSVGDGYTF.

This chain uses TRBV4-3 with TRBJ2-1, with TRBD2 matching 11 bases. The germline V gene encodes CDR1 LGHNA and CDR2 YSLEER. The J segment lost 6 bases and the V segment lost 4 bases, leaving 5 bases of the junction unmatched. The CDR3 totals 15 residues. This CDR3 is CASSRASGGFNEQFF. The CDR3 DNA follows: TGCGCCAGCAGCCGGGCTAGCGGGGGGTTCAATGAGCAGTTCTTC.

V gene TRBV5-4 combines with J gene TRBJ2-5, with a possible D match to TRBD2 (7 bases). Germline loops: CDR1 SGHNT, CDR2 YYREEE (reference sequence). The CDR3 has 18 residues. Trimming pared 4 bases from V and 7 bases from J, leaving 29 bases between. The CDR3 DNA reads TGTGCCAGCAGCCGAGATAAACGGGAGGACAGTGGGGGGAGGACCCAGTACTTC. Its protein is CASSRDKREDSGGRTQYF.

In its sample, this clone was seen once. The chain recombines TRBV30 with TRBJ1-1, with 9 bases fitting TRBD1. The V gene's germline CDR1 is GTSNPN and CDR2 SVGIG (reference sequence). This CDR3 is built from 14 residues. Trimming at V came to 2 bases and at J to 6 bases, leaving 7 bases not matched to a gene. The CDR3, as DNA: TGTGCCTGGAGTCTACAGGGGGCAGTACCTGAAGCTTTCTTT. Translation: CAWSLQGAVPEAFF.

The chain uses TRBV5-6 and TRBJ2-7; 9 bases agree with TRBD2. Germline V lookup: CDR1 SGHDT, CDR2 YYEEEE. V shed 2 bases, J shed 2 bases, and the junction held 5 bases outside the gene matches. The CDR3 runs to 15 residues. The CDR3 is CASSFGGRATYEQYF. CDR3 coding DNA: TGTGCCAGCAGCTTTGGCGGGAGGGCTACCTACGAGCAGTACTTC.

The chain employs TRBV7-2 and TRBJ1-1; 8 bases agree with TRBD1. V gave up 5 bases and J gave up 5 bases; unmatched junction bases: 10. Per germline, CDR1 SGHTA and CDR2 FQGNSA. The CDR3 has 15 amino acids. The CDR3 here is CASSKRQGFGTEAFF. The CDR3 DNA reads TGTGCCAGCAGCAAAAGACAGGGGTTTGGGACTGAAGCTTTCTTT.